This T cell receptor (beta chain) comes out of a study of blood T cell repertoires in COVID-19. Authors' processing steps: Amplification of reference gene primers was used by the study to estimate nucleated cell counts. Some clones are missing from TCRdb's copy, which holds only in-frame ones; the method was immunoSEQ multiplex PCR. The DNA was the basis for D and trimming; V, J and clone size are from that table. The sample lists tens of thousands of clones; approximately 90% were seen once. The sample taken for sequencing was peripheral blood. The TCR sequence derives from a male donor with acute or convalescent COVID-19.

CDR3 region: CASSSSGNNSPLHF. The DNA of the CDR3 is TGTGCCAGCAGTTCGTCGGGAAATAATTCACCCCTCCACTTT. J is TRBJ1-6 and V is TRBV6-6, with unresolved D. Trimming left V 4 bases short and J 5 bases short, with 9 bases between. The CDR3 is made up of 14 amino acids. The V gene's germline CDR1 is MNHNY and CDR2 SVGAGI (reference sequence).